These 2 T cell receptor beta chains were sequenced from one sample in a study of T cell changes during pregnancy in multiple sclerosis. Generated by immunoSEQ multiplex PCR, the TCRdb table keeps only in-frame clones and is missing some. The sample lists approximately 60,000 clones, approximately 89% occurring once. Sequenced material: peripheral blood, taken after pregnancy. These receptors all come from a female donor in good health, enrolled as a control in a pregnancy study.

This chain connects TRBV19 to TRBJ2-5; D ambiguous. This CDR3 has 14 amino acids. Germline loops: CDR1 LNHDA, CDR2 SQIVND (reference sequence). The V end was cut by 3 bases, the J end by 4 bases, with 12 bases between. CDR3 DNA: TGTGCCAGTAGTATCGCCGTCGGTCTAGAGACCCAGTACTTC. Translated, it gives CASSIAVGLETQYF.

The chain is built from TRBV6-1 and TRBJ1-6, with 8 bases fitting TRBD1. The CDR3 contains 14 residues. Looked up from germline, CDR1 is MNHNS and CDR2 is SASEGT. V trimming: 6 bases; J trimming: 4 bases; junction bases outside the gene matches: 2. CDR3 nucleotide sequence: TGTGCCAGCAGGGGGGACAGGTATAATTCACCCCTCCACTTT. It translates to CASRGDRYNSPLHF.